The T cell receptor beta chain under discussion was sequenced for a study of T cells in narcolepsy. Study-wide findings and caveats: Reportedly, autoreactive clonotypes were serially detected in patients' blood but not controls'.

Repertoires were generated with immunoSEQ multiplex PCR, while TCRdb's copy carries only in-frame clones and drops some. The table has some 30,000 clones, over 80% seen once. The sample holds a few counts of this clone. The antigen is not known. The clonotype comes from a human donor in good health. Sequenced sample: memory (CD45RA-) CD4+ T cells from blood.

CDR3 DNA sequence: TGTGCCAGCATCCCCCTGACCGAGCAGTACGTC. It codes for CASIPLTEQYV. The chain carries TRBV6-4 and TRBJ2-7; unclear D gene. Germline CDR1 and CDR2: MRHNA and SNTAGT. Trimming pared 7 bases from V and 6 bases from J, leaving 10 bases between. The CDR3 extends over 11 amino acids.